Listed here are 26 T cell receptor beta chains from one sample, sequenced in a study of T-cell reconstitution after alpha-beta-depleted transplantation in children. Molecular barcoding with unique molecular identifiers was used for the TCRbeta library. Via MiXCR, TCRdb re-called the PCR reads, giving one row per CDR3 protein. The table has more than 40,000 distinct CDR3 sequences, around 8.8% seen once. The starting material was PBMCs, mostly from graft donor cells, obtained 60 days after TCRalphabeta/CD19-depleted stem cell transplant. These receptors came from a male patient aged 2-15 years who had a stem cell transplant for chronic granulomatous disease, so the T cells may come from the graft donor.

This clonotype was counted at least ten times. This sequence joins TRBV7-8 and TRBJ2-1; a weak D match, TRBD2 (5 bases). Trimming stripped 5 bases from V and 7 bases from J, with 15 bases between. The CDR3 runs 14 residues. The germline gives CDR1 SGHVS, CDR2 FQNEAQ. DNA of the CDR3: TGTGCCAGCAGCCTATGGACTCATAGGAATGAGCAGTTCTTC. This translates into CASSLWTHRNEQFF.

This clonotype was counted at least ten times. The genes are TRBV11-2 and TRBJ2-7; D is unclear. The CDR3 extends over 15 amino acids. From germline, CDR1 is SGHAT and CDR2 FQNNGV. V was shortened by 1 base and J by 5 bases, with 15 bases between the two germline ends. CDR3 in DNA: TGTGCCAGCAGCTTAGGAGCGATAGCTATCAACGAGCAGTACTTC. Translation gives CASSLGAIAINEQYF.

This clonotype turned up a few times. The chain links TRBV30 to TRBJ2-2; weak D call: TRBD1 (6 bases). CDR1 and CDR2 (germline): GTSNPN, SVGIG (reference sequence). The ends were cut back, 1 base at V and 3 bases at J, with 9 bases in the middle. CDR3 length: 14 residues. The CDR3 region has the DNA TGTGCCTGGAGTGGACAGGATCACACCGGGGAGCTGTTTTTT. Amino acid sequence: CAWSGQDHTGELFF. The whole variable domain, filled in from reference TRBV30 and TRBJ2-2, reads SQTIHQWPATLVQPVGSPLSLECTVEGTSNPNLYWYRQAAGRGLQLLFYSVGIGQISSEVPQNLSASRPQDRQFILSSKKLLLSDSGFYLCAWSGQDHTGELFFGEGSRLTVL.

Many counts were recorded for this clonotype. The CDR3 reads CASSPSGEQPQHF. The CDR3 region has the DNA TGTGCCAGCAGTCCCTCAGGGGAACAGCCCCAGCATTTT. V gene TRBV27 combines with J gene TRBJ1-5, with a tentative D call TRBD1 (6 bases). The V end lost 5 bases, the J end lost 7 bases, and 12 bases lay between the germline ends. Per the germline V gene, CDR1 is MNHEY and CDR2 is SMNVEV (reference sequence). The CDR3 contains 13 residues.

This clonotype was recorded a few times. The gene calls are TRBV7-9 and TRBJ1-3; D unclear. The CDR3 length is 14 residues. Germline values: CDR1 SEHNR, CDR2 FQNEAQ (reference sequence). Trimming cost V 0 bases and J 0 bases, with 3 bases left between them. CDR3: CASSLAGSGNTIYF. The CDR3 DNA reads TGTGCCAGCAGCTTAGCTGGCTCTGGAAACACCATATATTTT. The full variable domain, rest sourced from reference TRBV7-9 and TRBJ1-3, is DTGVSQNPRHKITKRGQNVTFRCDPISEHNRLYWYRQTLGQGPEFLTYFQNEAQLEKSRLLSDRFSAERPKGSFSTLEIQRTEQGDSAMYLCASSLAGSGNTIYFGEGSWLTVV.

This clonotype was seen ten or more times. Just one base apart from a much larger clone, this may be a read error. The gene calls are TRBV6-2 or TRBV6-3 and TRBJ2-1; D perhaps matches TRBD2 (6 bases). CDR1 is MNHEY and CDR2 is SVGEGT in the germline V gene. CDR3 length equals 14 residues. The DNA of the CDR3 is TGTGCCAGCAGTCACTCGAAGGAGGGCAATGAGCAGTTCTTC. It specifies CASSHSKEGNEQFF.

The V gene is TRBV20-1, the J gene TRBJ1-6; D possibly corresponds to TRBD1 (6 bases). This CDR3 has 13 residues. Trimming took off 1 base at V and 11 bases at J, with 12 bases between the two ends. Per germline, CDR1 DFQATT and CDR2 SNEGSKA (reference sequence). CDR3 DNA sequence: TGCAGTGCTAGAGGGGGGGCTGGCGCACCCCTCCACTTT. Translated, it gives CSARGGAGAPLHF.

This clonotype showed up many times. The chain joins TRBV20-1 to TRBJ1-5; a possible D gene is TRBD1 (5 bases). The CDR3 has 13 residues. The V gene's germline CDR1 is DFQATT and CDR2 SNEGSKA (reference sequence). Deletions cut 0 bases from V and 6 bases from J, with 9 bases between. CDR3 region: CSARDRESQPQHF. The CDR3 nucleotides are TGCAGTGCTAGAGACAGGGAGAGTCAGCCCCAGCATTTT.

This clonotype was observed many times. CDR3 sequence (DNA): TGTGCCAGCTCACCACCGGCACTAGCGGCCGACAATGAGCAGTTCTTC. The encoded protein is CASSPPALAADNEQFF. The rearrangement links TRBV18 to TRBJ2-1; TRBD2 aligns across 8 bases. V dropped 0 bases and J dropped 5; count of bases not matched to a gene: 6. Germline values: CDR1 KGHSH, CDR2 LQKENI. The CDR3 extends over 16 amino acids. The whole variable domain, remainder taken from reference TRBV18 and TRBJ2-1, is NAGVMQNPRHLVRRRGQEARLRCSPMKGHSHVYWYRQLPEEGLKFMVYLQKENIIDESGMPKERFSAEFPKEGPSILRIQQVVRGDSAAYFCASSPPALAADNEQFFGPGTRLTVL.

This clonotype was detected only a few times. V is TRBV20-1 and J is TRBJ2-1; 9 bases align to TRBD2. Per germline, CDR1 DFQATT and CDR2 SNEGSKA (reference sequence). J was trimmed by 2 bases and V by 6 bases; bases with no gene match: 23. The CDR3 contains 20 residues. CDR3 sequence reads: CSANPLLREGRLSTYNEQFF. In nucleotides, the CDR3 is TGCAGTGCCAATCCGTTGTTGCGGGAGGGCCGACTGTCCACCTACAATGAGCAGTTCTTC.

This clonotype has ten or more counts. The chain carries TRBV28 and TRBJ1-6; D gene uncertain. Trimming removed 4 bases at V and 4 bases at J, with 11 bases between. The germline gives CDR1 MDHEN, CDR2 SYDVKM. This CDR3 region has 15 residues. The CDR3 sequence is CASSSPTPYNSPLHF. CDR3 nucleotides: TGTGCCAGCAGTTCTCCGACACCTTATAATTCACCCCTCCACTTT.

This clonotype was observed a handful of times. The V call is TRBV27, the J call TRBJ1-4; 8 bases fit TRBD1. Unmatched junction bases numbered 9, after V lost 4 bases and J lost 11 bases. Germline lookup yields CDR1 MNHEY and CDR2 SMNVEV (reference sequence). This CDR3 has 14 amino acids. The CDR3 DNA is TGTGCCAGCAGTTACAGGGGGTCGGTAGGGAAACTGTTTTTT. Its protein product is CASSYRGSVGKLFF.

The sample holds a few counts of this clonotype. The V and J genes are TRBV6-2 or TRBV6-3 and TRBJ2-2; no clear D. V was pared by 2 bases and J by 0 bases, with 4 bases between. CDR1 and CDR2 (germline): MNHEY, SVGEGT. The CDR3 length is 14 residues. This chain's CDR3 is CASSYGPNTGELFF. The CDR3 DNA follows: TGTGCCAGCAGTTACGGTCCGAACACCGGGGAGCTGTTTTTT.

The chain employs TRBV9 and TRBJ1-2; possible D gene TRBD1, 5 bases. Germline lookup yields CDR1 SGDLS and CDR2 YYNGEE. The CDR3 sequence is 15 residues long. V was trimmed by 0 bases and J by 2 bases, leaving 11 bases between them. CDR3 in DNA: TGTGCCAGCAGCGTAGGGGGACCCAAGAACTATGGCTACACCTTC. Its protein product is CASSVGGPKNYGYTF.

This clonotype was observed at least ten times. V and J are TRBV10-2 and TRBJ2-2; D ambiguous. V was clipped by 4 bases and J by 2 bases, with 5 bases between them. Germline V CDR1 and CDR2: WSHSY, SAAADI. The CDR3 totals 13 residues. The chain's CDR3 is CASSGLNTGELFF. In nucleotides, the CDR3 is TGCGCCAGCAGTGGACTTAACACCGGGGAGCTGTTTTTT.

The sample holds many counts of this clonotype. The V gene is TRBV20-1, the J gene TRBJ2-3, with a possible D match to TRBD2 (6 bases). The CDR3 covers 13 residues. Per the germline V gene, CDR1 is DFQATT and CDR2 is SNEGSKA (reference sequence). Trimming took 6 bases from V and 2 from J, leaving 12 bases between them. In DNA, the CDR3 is TGCAGTGCCCGGGTACTAGCCACAGATACGCAGTATTTT. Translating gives CSARVLATDTQYF.

CDR3 region: CASSTRTSGSSSTDTQYF. In DNA, the CDR3 is TGTGCCAGCAGCACCCGGACTAGCGGGAGCTCTAGCACAGATACGCAGTATTTT. The chain recombines TRBV9 with TRBJ2-3; the match to TRBD2 covers 13 bases. V lost 4 bases, J lost 0 bases, and 8 bases stayed unmatched. The CDR3 extends over 18 amino acids. CDR1 is SGDLS and CDR2 is YYNGEE in the germline V gene.

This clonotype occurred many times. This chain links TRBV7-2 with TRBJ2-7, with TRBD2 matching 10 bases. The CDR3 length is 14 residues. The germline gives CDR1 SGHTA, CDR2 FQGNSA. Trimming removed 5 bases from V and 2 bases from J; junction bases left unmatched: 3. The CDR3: CASSPSGSAYEQYF. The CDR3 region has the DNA TGTGCCAGCAGCCCTAGCGGGAGCGCCTACGAGCAGTACTTC.

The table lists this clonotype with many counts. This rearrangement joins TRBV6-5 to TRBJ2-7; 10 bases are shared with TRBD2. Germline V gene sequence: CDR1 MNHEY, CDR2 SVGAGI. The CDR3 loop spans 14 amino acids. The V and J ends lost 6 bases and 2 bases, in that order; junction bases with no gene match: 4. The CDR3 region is CASRGTSVPYEQYF. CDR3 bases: TGTGCCAGCAGGGGGACTAGCGTACCCTACGAGCAGTACTTC.

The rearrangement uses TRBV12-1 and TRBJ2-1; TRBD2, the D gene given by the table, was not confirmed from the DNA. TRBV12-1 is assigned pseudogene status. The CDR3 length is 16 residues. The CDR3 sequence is CASSPQREVFWNEQFF. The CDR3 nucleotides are TGTGCCAGCAGCCCCCAGCGGGAGGTATTTTGGAATGAGCAGTTCTTC.

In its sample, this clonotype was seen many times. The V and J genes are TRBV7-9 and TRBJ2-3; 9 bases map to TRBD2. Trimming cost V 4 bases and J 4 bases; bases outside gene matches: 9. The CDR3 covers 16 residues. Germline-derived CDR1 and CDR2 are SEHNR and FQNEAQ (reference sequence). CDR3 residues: CASSSGGLAGSDTQYF. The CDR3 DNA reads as TGTGCCAGCAGCTCCGGAGGCCTAGCGGGGTCAGATACGCAGTATTTT.

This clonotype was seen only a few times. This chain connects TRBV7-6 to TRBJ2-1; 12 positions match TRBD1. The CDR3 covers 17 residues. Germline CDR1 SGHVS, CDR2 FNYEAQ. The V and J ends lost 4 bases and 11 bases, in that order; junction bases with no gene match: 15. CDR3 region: CASSSQLGGQGAGKQFF. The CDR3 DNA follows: TGTGCCAGCAGCTCCCAGCTCGGGGGACAGGGGGCTGGTAAGCAGTTCTTC.

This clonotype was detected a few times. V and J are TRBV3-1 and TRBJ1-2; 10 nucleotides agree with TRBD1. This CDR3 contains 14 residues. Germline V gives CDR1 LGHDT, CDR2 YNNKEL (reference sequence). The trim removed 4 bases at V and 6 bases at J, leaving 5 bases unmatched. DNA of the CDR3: TGTGCCAGCAGCCTTACCGGGACAGGGGATGGCTACACCTTC. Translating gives CASSLTGTGDGYTF.

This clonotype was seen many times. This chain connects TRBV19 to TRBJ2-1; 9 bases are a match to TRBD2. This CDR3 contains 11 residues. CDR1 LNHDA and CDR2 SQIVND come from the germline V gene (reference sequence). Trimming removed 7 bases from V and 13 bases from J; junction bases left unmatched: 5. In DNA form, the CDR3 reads TGTGCCAGTAATACCGGGACTAGCCAGTTCTTC. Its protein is CASNTGTSQFF.

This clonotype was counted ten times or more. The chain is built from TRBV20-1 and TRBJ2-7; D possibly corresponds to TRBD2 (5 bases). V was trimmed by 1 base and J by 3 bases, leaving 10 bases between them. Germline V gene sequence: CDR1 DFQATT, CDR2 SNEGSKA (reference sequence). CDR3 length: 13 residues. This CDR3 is CSARGRADYEQYF. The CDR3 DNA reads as TGCAGTGCTAGAGGCCGAGCGGACTACGAGCAGTACTTC.

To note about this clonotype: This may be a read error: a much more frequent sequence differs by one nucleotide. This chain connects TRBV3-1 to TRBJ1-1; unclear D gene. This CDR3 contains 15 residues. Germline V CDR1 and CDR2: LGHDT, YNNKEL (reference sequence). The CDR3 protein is CATSQEGLRNTEAFF. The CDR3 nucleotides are TGTGCCACCAGCCAAGAAGGGCTAAGGAACACTGAAGCTTTCTTT.